The 20 T cell receptor beta chains below were found in one sample sequenced in a study of blood T cell repertoires in COVID-19. Libraries were prepared by immunoSEQ multiplex PCR; TCRdb keeps only in-frame clonotypes and omits some of them. The sample holds around 130,000 clones, around nine tenths seen once. The sequenced sample consisted of peripheral blood. The receptors originated from a man aged 50-59 years with active or convalescent COVID-19.

This chain uses TRBV6-4 with TRBJ2-1; 11 bases are shared with TRBD2. The trim removed 8 bases at V and 5 bases at J, leaving 5 bases unmatched. Germline values: CDR1 MRHNA, CDR2 SNTAGT. CDR3 length: 14 amino acids. CDR3 in amino acids: CASLLAGVHNEQFF. The CDR3 DNA reads as TGTGCCAGCCTACTAGCGGGGGTTCACAATGAGCAGTTCTTC.

This chain connects TRBV27 to TRBJ1-6; D may be TRBD1 (6 bases). The V and J ends lost 4 bases and 9 bases respectively, with 13 bases between them. From germline, CDR1 is MNHEY and CDR2 SMNVEV (reference sequence). The CDR3 loop spans 14 amino acids. This CDR3 is CASSSTGFPSPLHF. CDR3 DNA sequence: TGTGCCAGCAGTTCAACAGGGTTTCCTTCACCCCTCCACTTT.

The V and J genes are TRBV3-1 (or the pseudogene TRBV3-2) and TRBJ2-2; TRBD2 matches at 12 bases. V lost 4 bases, J lost 5 bases, and 5 bases stayed unmatched. CDR1 LGHDT and CDR2 YNNKEL come from the germline V gene (reference sequence). The CDR3 loop spans 16 amino acids. The CDR3 sequence is CASSPILAGGTGELFF. The CDR3 DNA is TGTGCCAGCAGCCCAATACTAGCGGGAGGAACCGGGGAGCTGTTTTTT.

V is TRBV5-6 and J is TRBJ1-5; tentative D call: TRBD1 (5 bases). This CDR3 is 14 amino acids long. Between the trimmed V and J ends, which lost 2 bases and 7 bases, there was a span of 13 bases. In germline, CDR1 is SGHDT, CDR2 YYEEEE. The DNA of the CDR3 is TGTGCCAGCAGCTTAGGACATTATTCCCAGCCCCAGCATTTT. As protein: CASSLGHYSQPQHF.

This chain connects TRBV18 to TRBJ2-2; D is unclear. CDR1 and CDR2 from the germline V gene are KGHSH and LQKENI. With 2 bases removed from V and 5 bases from J, the gap between germline ends came to 9 bases. The CDR3 extends over 14 amino acids. The CDR3 DNA reads as TGTGCCAGCTCACCATCTGGAGAGACCGGGGAGCTGTTTTTT. Protein: CASSPSGETGELFF. The whole variable domain, filled in from reference TRBV18 and TRBJ2-2, reads NAGVMQNPRHLVRRRGQEARLRCSPMKGHSHVYWYRQLPEEGLKFMVYLQKENIIDESGMPKERFSAEFPKEGPSILRIQQVVRGDSAAYFCASSPSGETGELFFGEGSRLTVL.

V is TRBV13 and J is TRBJ2-1; TRBD2 matches 13 bases. This CDR3 spans 21 amino acids. V lost 6 bases, J lost 4 bases, and 21 bases stayed unmatched. Germline-derived CDR1 and CDR2 are PRHDT and FYEKMQ (reference sequence). DNA for the CDR3: TGTGCCAGCAGAATCACACTCCCGGGACTAGCGGGGAACTTGAGGTACAATGAGCAGTTCTTC. Amino acid sequence: CASRITLPGLAGNLRYNEQFF.

V usage is TRBV19 and J usage is TRBJ1-2, with 7 positions matching TRBD1. With 3 bases clipped from V and 1 base from J, the junction kept 5 bases outside the gene matches. The length of the CDR3 is 15 residues. Germline V lookup: CDR1 LNHDA, CDR2 SQIVND (reference sequence). The CDR3 nucleotides are TGTGCCAGTAGTATCGGCCGACAGGGTAACTATGGCTACACCTTC. As protein: CASSIGRQGNYGYTF.

This clone was counted a single time. CDR3 bases: TGTGCCAGCAGCTTAGATCGGACAGATAAAGCTTTCTTT. Its protein is CASSLDRTDKAFF. The genes are TRBV11-2 and TRBJ1-1, with a tentative D call TRBD1 (6 bases). CDR1 SGHAT and CDR2 FQNNGV come from the germline V gene. The CDR3 has 13 amino acids. The germline V and J ends were trimmed by 0 bases and 9 bases, with 11 bases remaining between them. The full variable domain, in which reference TRBV11-2 and TRBJ1-1 provide the parts outside the CDR3, is EAGVAQSPRYKIIEKRQSVAFWCNPISGHATLYWYQQILGQGPKLLIQFQNNGVVDDSQLPKDRFSAERLKGVDSTLKIQPAKLEDSAVYLCASSLDRTDKAFFGQGTRLTVV.

The rearrangement links TRBV5-5 to TRBJ2-3; tentatively, D is TRBD1 (6 bases). V lost 3 bases and J lost 3, with 14 bases in between. CDR3 size: 15 residues. The V gene's germline CDR1 is SGHKS and CDR2 YYEKEE (reference sequence). This CDR3 is CASSSVWGRTDTQYF. The CDR3, as DNA: TGTGCCAGCAGCTCGGTTTGGGGGCGGACAGATACGCAGTATTTT.

This clone appeared once. The chain joins TRBV30 to TRBJ2-1, with D maybe TRBD1 (6 bases). Trimming shortened V by 4 bases and J by 4 bases, and 11 bases separated the two germline ends. CDR3 length: 13 amino acids. CDR1 GTSNPN and CDR2 SVGIG come from the germline V gene (reference sequence). The CDR3 protein is CAWTRGRYNEQFF. The CDR3 DNA is TGTGCCTGGACCAGGGGACGATACAATGAGCAGTTCTTC.

This clone was counted once. V gene TRBV12-5 combines with J gene TRBJ1-3, with D maybe TRBD1 (6 bases). V shed 4 bases and J shed 3 bases, with 16 bases lying between them. Germline V gene data show CDR1 as LGHNT and CDR2 as FRNRAP. CDR3 size: 16 residues. For the CDR3, the DNA is TGTGCTAGTGGTTCCGTTACAGGGTCGGGTGGAAACACCATATATTTT. It translates to CASGSVTGSGGNTIYF.

The rearrangement uses TRBV5-1 and TRBJ1-4, with 9 bases fitting TRBD1. V dropped 3 bases and J dropped 8; count of bases not matched to a gene: 5. The CDR3 sequence is 14 residues long. CDR1 and CDR2 from the germline V gene are SGHRS and YFSETQ. This CDR3 is CASSSGQGREKLFF. DNA of the CDR3: TGCGCCAGCAGCTCGGGACAGGGACGCGAAAAACTGTTTTTT.

The chain joins TRBV4-3 to TRBJ2-2; D is possibly TRBD2 (6 bases). Trimming removed 9 bases at V and 7 bases at J, with 15 bases between. This CDR3 spans 13 amino acids. Germline V CDR1 and CDR2: LGHNA, YSLEER. CDR3 amino acids: CASTDGAGGELFF. CDR3 nucleotide sequence: TGCGCCAGTACTGATGGAGCGGGCGGGGAGCTGTTTTTT.

The rearrangement uses TRBV7-2 and TRBJ2-5; possible D gene TRBD1, 6 bases. V was pared by 0 bases and J by 0 bases, with 8 bases between. Germline V gene sequence: CDR1 SGHTA, CDR2 FQGNSA. There are 15 residues in the CDR3. The CDR3 spells CASSLAGHDQETQYF. CDR3 DNA sequence: TGTGCCAGCAGCTTAGCGGGACACGACCAAGAGACCCAGTACTTC.

This chain uses TRBV7-2 with TRBJ2-7; TRBD2 matches at 14 bases. The V segment lost 1 base and the J segment 0 bases; nucleotides outside the gene matches: 5. This CDR3 is built from 18 residues. CDR1 and CDR2 (germline): SGHTA, FQGNSA. The CDR3 spells CASSLGGLAGVLSYEQYF. CDR3 coding DNA: TGTGCCAGCAGCTTAGGGGGACTAGCGGGAGTCCTCTCCTACGAGCAGTACTTC.

J is TRBJ1-6 and V is TRBV7-2, with TRBD1 matching over 9 bases. Trimming took 3 bases from V and 7 from J; bases not matched to a gene: 4. The CDR3 spans 15 residues. The germline CDR1 and CDR2 sequences are SGHTA and FQGNSA. Here the CDR3 DNA reads TGTGCCAGCAGCTTGCACGGGACAGGGAATTCACCCCTCCACTTT. This codes for CASSLHGTGNSPLHF.

The CDR3 DNA sequence: TGTGCCAGTAGACCCACAGGCGTCTCGAGCAATCAGCCCCAGCATTTT. This sequence encodes CASRPTGVSSNQPQHF. This sequence joins TRBV19 and TRBJ1-5; a possible D gene is TRBD1 (5 bases). The V gene lost 6 bases and the J gene lost 1 base, with 16 bases spanning the gap. This CDR3 region has 16 residues. Germline V lookup: CDR1 LNHDA, CDR2 SQIVND (reference sequence). The whole variable domain, remainder taken from reference TRBV19 and TRBJ1-5, is DGGITQSPKYLFRKEGQNVTLSCEQNLNHDAMYWYRQDPGQGLRLIYYSQIVNDFQKGDIAEGYSVSREKKESFPLTVTSAQKNPTAFYLCASRPTGVSSNQPQHFGDGTRLSIL.

This chain connects TRBV7-2 to TRBJ2-3; the D is unclear. The CDR3 has 15 residues. The germline V gene has CDR1 SGHTA and CDR2 FQGNSA. V lost 2 bases to trimming and J lost 1 base, with 10 bases between them. The CDR3 sequence: CASSLYMVGTDTQYF. DNA for the CDR3: TGTGCCAGCAGCTTATACATGGTTGGCACAGATACGCAGTATTTT.

The V call is TRBV19, the J call TRBJ1-2, with D maybe TRBD1 (6 bases). CDR1 LNHDA and CDR2 SQIVND come from the germline V gene (reference sequence). This CDR3 region has 13 residues. Trimming removed 1 base from V and 7 bases from J, with 10 bases in between. The CDR3 bases are TGTGCCAGTAGTATAGGGACAGCCGGTGGCTACACCTTC. Encoded protein: CASSIGTAGGYTF.

Written as DNA, the CDR3 is TGCAGCGTTGACAGGGGGCGTTTTGAAGAAAGTACTGAAGCTTTCTTT. Translating gives CSVDRGRFEESTEAFF. The V gene is TRBV29-1, the J gene TRBJ1-1; 8 nucleotides line up with TRBD1. V lost 3 bases to trimming and J lost 5 bases; unmatched junction nucleotides: 14. Germline loops: CDR1 SQVTM, CDR2 ANQGSEA. This CDR3 has 16 residues.